Shown below are 23 T cell receptor beta chains from a single sample sequenced in a study of blood T cell repertoires in COVID-19. The repertoire was sequenced with immunoSEQ multiplex PCR; TCRdb's copy has only in-frame clones and lacks some. There are 250,000 to 300,000 clones in the sample; roughly 90% occur only once, and approximately 11% lies in the top ten. Sequencing was performed on peripheral blood. Receptor source: a young woman with COVID-19, enrolled during active disease.

The CDR3 region is CASSTPWGITYEQYF. As DNA, the CDR3 is TGTGCCAGCAGCACTCCCTGGGGCATTACCTACGAGCAGTACTTC. J is TRBJ2-7 and V is TRBV28; possible D gene TRBD1, 5 bases. Germline V gives CDR1 MDHEN, CDR2 SYDVKM. The CDR3 spans 15 residues. The V end was cut by 6 bases, the J end by 2 bases, with 17 bases between.

The chain joins TRBV25-1 to TRBJ1-6; D remains ambiguous. Trimming stripped 0 bases from V and 3 bases from J, with 6 bases between. This CDR3 spans 15 amino acids. Germline CDR1 MGHDK, CDR2 SYGVNS. The CDR3 sequence: CASSEYTDYNSPLHF. In nucleotides, the CDR3 is TGTGCCAGCAGTGAATATACTGACTATAATTCACCCCTCCACTTT.

The chain has TRBV6-6 and TRBJ2-7, with 7 bases identical to TRBD2. Trimming took 2 bases from V and 5 from J; bases not matched to a gene: 3. Per the germline V gene, CDR1 is MNHNY and CDR2 is SVGAGI (reference sequence). This CDR3 is built from 13 residues. Written as DNA, the CDR3 is TGTGCCAGCAGTTACGGGAGGGGAGACGAGCAGTACTTC. Residues: CASSYGRGDEQYF.

This sequence joins TRBV19 and TRBJ1-5, with unresolved D. V lost 7 bases and J lost 0, with 10 bases in between. In germline, CDR1 is LNHDA, CDR2 SQIVND (reference sequence). The CDR3 has 14 residues. The CDR3 DNA sequence: TGTGCCAGTATGCGAGAATATAGCAATCAGCCCCAGCATTTT. It specifies CASMREYSNQPQHF.

This rearrangement joins TRBV3-1 (or the pseudogene TRBV3-2) to TRBJ1-2; 9 bases agree with TRBD1. The J segment lost 8 bases and the V segment lost 2 bases, leaving 9 bases of the junction unmatched. From germline, CDR1 is LGHDT and CDR2 YNNKEL (reference sequence). The CDR3 runs 15 residues. Written as DNA, the CDR3 is TGTGCCAGCAGCCAATTGGACAGGGGAGGCGGGGGCTACACCTTC. This translates into CASSQLDRGGGGYTF.

The gene calls are TRBV28 and TRBJ2-1; TRBD2 matches 10 bases. Germline CDR1 is MDHEN and CDR2 is SYDVKM. The CDR3 has 17 residues. With V trimmed by 5 bases and J by 1 base, 8 bases remained unmatched. The CDR3 DNA follows: TGTGCCAGCAGTCTCTTTTCTAGCGGGAGTTCCTACAATGAGCAGTTCTTC. The encoded protein is CASSLFSSGSSYNEQFF.

The chain joins TRBV7-9 to TRBJ1-5, with TRBD1 identical over 8 bases. Per germline, CDR1 SEHNR and CDR2 FQNEAQ (reference sequence). V was clipped by 1 base and J by 6 bases; unmatched bases: 8. The CDR3 has 16 residues. The CDR3 DNA reads TGTGCCAGCAGCTTAGGATTGGACAGGGAGGGTCAGCCCCAGCATTTT. Translating gives CASSLGLDREGQPQHF.

The chain links TRBV19 to TRBJ1-1; D uncertain. The CDR3 is made up of 12 amino acids. Germline V gives CDR1 LNHDA, CDR2 SQIVND (reference sequence). V shed 1 base and J shed 6 bases, with 6 bases lying between them. CDR3 coding DNA: TGTGCCAGTAGTATAGGCGGGTCTGAAGCTTTCTTT. This encodes CASSIGGSEAFF.

V is TRBV29-1 and J is TRBJ1-2, with D possibly matching TRBD1 (6 bases). The V gene's germline CDR1 is SQVTM and CDR2 ANQGSEA. This CDR3 has 12 residues. Trimming stripped 6 bases from V and 8 bases from J, with 16 bases between. In nucleotides, the CDR3 is TGCAGCGTCCAAGGACAGACAGGAGGCTACACCTTC. Translating it yields CSVQGQTGGYTF.

The rearrangement joins TRBV7-6 to TRBJ2-3, with 9 bases identical to TRBD2. Germline CDR1 reads SGHVS; CDR2 reads FNYEAQ. The CDR3 runs 16 residues. J was trimmed by 3 bases and V by 5 bases; bases with no gene match: 9. The CDR3 sequence: CASSTGTSWETDTQYF. The CDR3 region has the DNA TGTGCCAGCAGCACAGGGACTAGCTGGGAGACAGATACGCAGTATTTT.

A remark on this clone: The sample has other DNA sequences that encode this CDR3 too. The rearrangement links TRBV24-1 to TRBJ1-1; 8 bases agree with TRBD1. Germline values: CDR1 KGHDR, CDR2 SFDVKD. CDR3 length equals 14 residues. V dropped 5 bases and J dropped 1; count of bases not matched to a gene: 2. CDR3 residues: CATSAGQGNTEAFF. DNA of the CDR3: TGTGCCACCAGTGCAGGACAGGGGAACACTGAAGCTTTCTTT.

The genes are TRBV2 and TRBJ2-1; D unresolved. With 1 base removed from V and 0 bases from J, the gap between germline ends came to 13 bases. Germline assignment: CDR1 SNHLY and CDR2 FYNNEI. CDR3 length equals 17 residues. Here the CDR3 reads CASSEGRLPSSYNEQFF. The CDR3 bases are TGTGCCAGCAGTGAAGGGCGGCTACCAAGCTCCTACAATGAGCAGTTCTTC.

This rearrangement joins TRBV5-1 to TRBJ1-4; 9 bases map to TRBD1. CDR1 and CDR2 from the germline V gene are SGHRS and YFSETQ. The J segment lost 8 bases and the V segment lost 7 bases, leaving 9 bases of the junction unmatched. This CDR3 is built from 14 residues. The CDR3 reads CASGPGTGKEKLFF. The CDR3 region has the DNA TGCGCCAGCGGACCCGGGACAGGGAAGGAAAAACTGTTTTTT.

J is TRBJ2-2 and V is TRBV5-5, with TRBD1 identical over 8 bases. The germline gives CDR1 SGHKS, CDR2 YYEKEE (reference sequence). The J segment lost 7 bases and the V segment lost 3 bases, leaving 5 bases of the junction unmatched. The CDR3 runs 14 residues. CDR3 protein: CASSSGDRIGELFF. Written as DNA, the CDR3 is TGTGCCAGCAGCTCAGGGGACAGGATCGGGGAGCTGTTTTTT.

V and J are TRBV5-1 and TRBJ1-1; TRBD1 is a possible D gene (6 bases). V dropped 4 bases and J dropped 4 bases, with 14 bases sitting between them. Germline V gene sequence: CDR1 SGHRS, CDR2 YFSETQ. The CDR3 extends over 14 amino acids. CDR3 in DNA: TGCGCCAGCAGCCCGATGGACAGCCTCACTGAAGCTTTCTTT. The encoded protein is CASSPMDSLTEAFF. Full variable domain (missing parts from reference TRBV5-1 and TRBJ1-1): KAGVTQTPRYLIKTRGQQVTLSCSPISGHRSVSWYQQTPGQGLQFLFEYFSETQRNKGNFPGRFSGRQFSNSRSEMNVSTLELGDSALYLCASSPMDSLTEAFFGQGTRLTVV.

This clone was observed once. The chain is built from TRBV24-1 and TRBJ2-1; 12 bases are a match to TRBD2. With V trimmed by 3 bases and J by 2 bases, 1 base remained unmatched. CDR1 KGHDR and CDR2 SFDVKD come from the germline V gene. The CDR3 length is 16 residues. CDR3 DNA: TGTGCCACCAGTGATCGACTAGCGGGAGCCTACAATGAGCAGTTCTTC. Translating it yields CATSDRLAGAYNEQFF.

On this clone: Other DNA sequences in this sample translate to the same CDR3. This chain links TRBV9 with TRBJ2-7; 9 nucleotides agree with TRBD1. The germline V gene encodes CDR1 SGDLS and CDR2 YYNGEE. The V and J ends lost 4 bases and 2 bases, in that order; junction bases with no gene match: 4. The CDR3 runs to 14 residues. CDR3 in amino acids: CASSLGQGTYEQYF. The DNA of the CDR3 is TGTGCCAGCAGCCTGGGACAGGGAACCTACGAGCAGTACTTC.

This chain connects TRBV9 to TRBJ1-6, with D unresolved. Trimming took off 0 bases at V and 9 bases at J, with 7 bases between the two ends. Germline V lookup: CDR1 SGDLS, CDR2 YYNGEE. The CDR3 is 13 amino acids. The CDR3 loop is CASSVAPGSPLHF. DNA of the CDR3: TGTGCCAGCAGCGTAGCGCCCGGTTCACCCCTCCACTTT.

This clone came up once. The chain carries TRBV5-1 and TRBJ2-1, with 7 bases that match TRBD1. Germline V gives CDR1 SGHRS, CDR2 YFSETQ. The CDR3 covers 14 residues. J lost 2 bases, V lost 1 base, and 0 bases had no gene match. The CDR3 nucleotides are TGCGCCAGCAGCTTGCAGGGGGCCTACAATGAGCAGTTCTTC. Its translation: CASSLQGAYNEQFF.

This chain connects TRBV24-1 to TRBJ2-1; 15 nucleotides align to TRBD2. This CDR3 has 18 amino acids. Germline values: CDR1 KGHDR, CDR2 SFDVKD. V shed 5 bases, J shed 7 bases, and the junction held 11 bases outside the gene matches. CDR3 coding DNA: TGTGCCACCAGTGGGACTAGCGGGAGGGCCTTGGTTTCGAATGAGCAGTTCTTC. As protein: CATSGTSGRALVSNEQFF.

The genes are TRBV10-3 and TRBJ1-5, with D perhaps matching TRBD1 (5 bases). Germline V gene lookup returns CDR1 ENHRY and CDR2 SYGVKD. V gave up 4 bases and J gave up 5 bases, with 9 bases separating them. CDR3 length: 13 residues. CDR3 region: CAISGARDQPQHF. The CDR3 coding sequence is TGTGCCATCAGTGGGGCCAGGGATCAGCCCCAGCATTTT.

The chain is built from TRBV5-4 and TRBJ2-5, with 11 bases lining up with TRBD1. V was clipped by 3 bases and J by 7 bases; unmatched bases: 5. The CDR3 has 14 residues. CDR1 and CDR2 (germline): SGHNT, YYREEE (reference sequence). Written as DNA, the CDR3 is TGTGCCAGCAGCTCGGGACAGGGGGAAGCGACCCAGTACTTC. Translated, it gives CASSSGQGEATQYF.

The chain uses TRBV5-1 and TRBJ2-3; perhaps TRBD2 as D (9 bases). Deletions cut 4 bases from V and 5 bases from J, with 26 bases between. In germline, CDR1 is SGHRS, CDR2 YFSETQ. The CDR3 consists of 18 residues. The CDR3 loop reads CASSTGQGGMTSGDTQYF. CDR3 sequence (DNA): TGCGCCAGCAGCACCGGACAGGGAGGTATGACTAGCGGAGATACGCAGTATTTT.